This T cell receptor beta chain was obtained from a study of tumor-infiltrating lymphocytes in primary liver carcinoma. A few counts support this clonotype. Its specificity is not known. Between roughly 17 and 31 mg of unsorted bulk tissue served as the source from which RNA and DNA were co-extracted. General study results and limits: Researchers report that only about 7-25% of top clones turned up in all five tumor regions. Whereas tumor region pairs overlapped more, tumor-adjacent and tumor-blood pairs overlapped less. The difference in top-250-clone fraction between tumors and blood was significant, favoring tumors (p = 0.039).

Making TCR beta cDNA involved roughly 0.55 ug total RNA and a constant-region primer. The TCR beta library was amplified through three nested multiplex PCR rounds in a modified ARM-PCR procedure. For 10 cycles apiece, the opening two PCR rounds ran with TRBV1-TRBV30 forward primers and a C-beta reverse primer. TCRdb redid the calling of the multiplex PCR reads with MiXCR, one entry per CDR3 protein. The sample has around 56,000 distinct CDR3 sequences; 71% are singletons. V lost 3 bases, J lost 1 base, and 8 bases stayed unmatched. Germline V gene lookup returns CDR1 MDHEN and CDR2 SYDVKM. This CDR3 has 16 amino acids.

The sample taken for sequencing was liver tumor tissue from sampling region 2. Subset given: tumor region T2, inferior pole. The sequence derives from a man between 35 and 55 years old with primary liver carcinoma and hepatitis B virus infection. This chain links TRBV28 with TRBJ2-5; the match to TRBD1 covers 7 bases. CDR3 DNA: TGTGCCAGCAGTTTTTTCTACCGACAGGGCCAAGAGACCCAGTACTTC. Its protein product is CASSFFYRQGQETQYF.